The 27 T cell receptor beta chains presented below share a single source sample, sequenced in a study of blood T cell repertoires in COVID-19. This table comes from immunoSEQ multiplex PCR, and its TCRdb copy is limited to in-frame clones, with some not included. The sample records roughly 76,000 clones, approximately 90% being singletons. Sequenced: peripheral blood. The source is a man in his 70s with active or convalescent COVID-19.

The V call is TRBV3-1 (or the pseudogene TRBV3-2), the J call TRBJ1-2; no firm D call. Per germline, CDR1 LGHDT and CDR2 YNNKEL (reference sequence). This CDR3 comprises 18 residues. V lost 3 bases, J lost 1 base, and 21 bases lay in between. The CDR3 reads CASSHLETSVGFNYGYTF. CDR3 in DNA: TGTGCCAGCAGCCACCTCGAGACTTCGGTTGGTTTTAACTATGGCTACACCTTC.

The V gene is TRBV7-8, the J gene TRBJ1-5; D gene uncertain. CDR3 length: 15 amino acids. Germline CDR1 is SGHVS and CDR2 is FQNEAQ. V lost 1 base, J lost 2 bases, and 9 bases lay in between. DNA for the CDR3: TGTGCCAGCAGCTTAGGGGGAGGCGGCAATCAGCCCCAGCATTTT. Translating gives CASSLGGGGNQPQHF. Full variable domain (outside the CDR3, taken from reference TRBV7-8 and TRBJ1-5): GAGVSQSPRYKVAKRGQDVALRCDPISGHVSLFWYQQALGQGPEFLTYFQNEAQLDKSGLPSDRFFAERPEGSVSTLKIQRTQQEDSAVYLCASSLGGGGNQPQHFGDGTRLSIL.

J is TRBJ2-3 and V is TRBV5-1; a weak D match, TRBD1 (5 bases). CDR1 is SGHRS and CDR2 is YFSETQ in the germline V gene. The CDR3 loop spans 15 amino acids. V dropped 0 bases and J dropped 6 bases, with 14 bases sitting between them. CDR3 in DNA: TGCGCCAGCAGCTTGGCCGTTCAGGGCCTTGATACGCAGTATTTT. Translation: CASSLAVQGLDTQYF. Full variable domain (outside the CDR3, taken from reference TRBV5-1 and TRBJ2-3): KAGVTQTPRYLIKTRGQQVTLSCSPISGHRSVSWYQQTPGQGLQFLFEYFSETQRNKGNFPGRFSGRQFSNSRSEMNVSTLELGDSALYLCASSLAVQGLDTQYFGPGTRLTVL.

V and J are TRBV7-8 and TRBJ2-7; 8 bases line up with TRBD1. Trimming removed 5 bases from V and 3 bases from J; junction bases left unmatched: 9. The CDR3 totals 15 residues. Germline loops: CDR1 SGHVS, CDR2 FQNEAQ. DNA of the CDR3: TGTGCCAGCAGCGCTCGGACAGGGAAGAACTACGAGCAGTACTTC. Translated, it gives CASSARTGKNYEQYF.

The sample holds one count of this clone. The V gene is TRBV7-9, the J gene TRBJ2-1; 8 positions agree with TRBD1. Germline CDR1 SEHNR, CDR2 FQNEAQ (reference sequence). The V and J ends lost 5 bases and 7 bases, in that order; junction bases with no gene match: 7. The CDR3 has 14 residues. CDR3 sequence: CASSAPGQVNEQFF. CDR3 in DNA: TGTGCCAGCAGCGCCCCGGGACAGGTAAATGAGCAGTTCTTC.

The chain couples TRBV7-6 to TRBJ2-7; 10 bases line up with TRBD2. Germline lookup yields CDR1 SGHVS and CDR2 FNYEAQ. V gave up 1 base and J gave up 3 bases; unmatched junction bases: 3. This CDR3 spans 15 amino acids. The CDR3 is CASSLEAGGLYEQYF. DNA of the CDR3: TGTGCCAGCAGCTTAGAAGCGGGGGGGCTCTACGAGCAGTACTTC. Supplemented by reference TRBV7-6 and TRBJ2-7, the full variable domain reads GAGVSQSPRYKVTKRGQDVALRCDPISGHVSLYWYRQALGQGPEFLTYFNYEAQQDKSGLPNDRFSAERPEGSISTLTIQRTEQRDSAMYRCASSLEAGGLYEQYFGPGTRLTVT.

The rearrangement links TRBV7-3 to TRBJ2-3; perhaps TRBD1 as D (6 bases). CDR3 size: 12 residues. Germline V gene lookup returns CDR1 SGHTA and CDR2 FQGTGA. V was pared by 5 bases and J by 6 bases, with 9 bases between. The CDR3 is CASSPDRDTQYF. In DNA, the CDR3 is TGTGCCAGCAGCCCCGACAGGGATACGCAGTATTTT.

To note about this clone: Within the sample, other DNA sequences also encode this same CDR3. The chain has TRBV7-9 and TRBJ2-7; 7 bases fit TRBD1. The CDR3 covers 13 residues. In germline, CDR1 is SEHNR, CDR2 FQNEAQ (reference sequence). V shed 6 bases, J shed 3 bases, and the junction held 5 bases outside the gene matches. The CDR3 region has the DNA TGTGCCAGCAGGCTGGGACAGAGCTACGAGCAGTACTTC. Its protein is CASRLGQSYEQYF.

The rearrangement joins TRBV9 to TRBJ2-1, with D possibly TRBD2 on 6 matching bases. V lost 5 bases and J lost 7, with 16 bases in between. Germline V gene sequence: CDR1 SGDLS, CDR2 YYNGEE. The CDR3 totals 14 residues. CDR3 sequence (DNA): TGTGCCAGCAGGGCCCCCGGGGGAGAGAATGAGCAGTTCTTC. It specifies CASRAPGGENEQFF.

The V gene is TRBV10-3, the J gene TRBJ1-1; 9 bases agree with TRBD1. Germline CDR1 reads ENHRY; CDR2 reads SYGVKD. V dropped 7 bases and J dropped 4; count of bases not matched to a gene: 7. The CDR3 runs 14 residues. In nucleotides, the CDR3 is TGTGCCATCAAACAGGGGGCGAGTGGCACTGAAGCTTTCTTT. This translates into CAIKQGASGTEAFF.

This clone was picked up one time. The chain couples TRBV30 to TRBJ2-7; 7 nucleotides line up with TRBD1. Germline trimming cut 2 bases from V and 6 bases from J; bases unmatched to any gene: 10. Germline CDR1 is GTSNPN and CDR2 is SVGIG (reference sequence). This CDR3 contains 14 residues. CDR3 amino acids: CAWSIADRWSEQYF. As DNA, the CDR3 is TGTGCCTGGAGTATCGCGGACAGGTGGAGCGAGCAGTACTTC.

The rearrangement uses TRBV7-2 and TRBJ1-2, with D uncertain. The ends were cut back, 6 bases at V and 4 bases at J, with 9 bases in the middle. Germline loops: CDR1 SGHTA, CDR2 FQGNSA. This CDR3 contains 12 residues. CDR3 loop: CASSPRSYGYTF. The CDR3 DNA reads TGTGCCAGCAGTCCTAGGTCCTATGGCTACACCTTC.

This clone was seen a single time. This chain joins TRBV11-3 and TRBJ1-1; D is perhaps TRBD1 (6 bases). The CDR3 sequence is 16 residues long. With 3 bases removed from V and 3 bases from J, the gap between germline ends came to 17 bases. Germline lookup yields CDR1 SGHNT and CDR2 YENEEA. The CDR3 DNA reads as TGTGCCAGCAGCTTCGGCATGGGGGCCCAGGACACTGAAGCTTTCTTT. Protein sequence: CASSFGMGAQDTEAFF.

The CDR3 loop reads CASSPDSDSPLHF. For the CDR3, the DNA is TGTGCCAGCAGCCCAGATAGCGATTCACCCCTCCACTTT. The rearrangement uses TRBV27 and TRBJ1-6; no reliable D call. This CDR3 has 13 residues. Deletions cut 6 bases from V and 8 bases from J, with 11 bases between. Looked up from germline, CDR1 is MNHEY and CDR2 is SMNVEV (reference sequence).

The rearrangement links TRBV7-9 to TRBJ2-1; D uncertain. V was trimmed by 3 bases and J by 5 bases, leaving 11 bases between them. The V gene's germline CDR1 is SEHNR and CDR2 FQNEAQ (reference sequence). This CDR3 region has 14 residues. The CDR3 nucleotides read TGTGCCAGCAGCTTTACTATGACCGACAATGAGCAGTTCTTC. Amino acid sequence: CASSFTMTDNEQFF. The whole variable domain, remainder taken from reference TRBV7-9 and TRBJ2-1, is DTGVSQNPRHKITKRGQNVTFRCDPISEHNRLYWYRQTLGQGPEFLTYFQNEAQLEKSRLLSDRFSAERPKGSFSTLEIQRTEQGDSAMYLCASSFTMTDNEQFFGPGTRLTVL.

This clone was picked up one time. The same CDR3 can be traced to other DNA sequences in this sample. The J gene is TRBJ2-2, the V gene TRBV9; TRBD2 aligns across 12 bases. The CDR3 has 16 residues. Per the germline V gene, CDR1 is SGDLS and CDR2 is YYNGEE. The J segment lost 7 bases and the V segment lost 0 bases, leaving 4 bases of the junction unmatched. CDR3 DNA: TGTGCCAGCAGCGTAGGACTAGCGGGAGCGAGCGGGGAGCTGTTTTTT. Residues: CASSVGLAGASGELFF.

V usage is TRBV6-5 and J usage is TRBJ1-5; 9 bases are shared with TRBD1. This CDR3 is built from 14 residues. V shed 8 bases, J shed 8 bases, and the junction held 10 bases outside the gene matches. Per germline, CDR1 MNHEY and CDR2 SVGAGI. CDR3 region: CASVLRWDREPQHF. The CDR3, as DNA: TGTGCCAGCGTCCTACGTTGGGACAGGGAGCCCCAGCATTTT.

This chain uses TRBV7-9 with TRBJ1-4; 8 bases agree with TRBD1. The V and J ends lost 5 bases and 3 bases, in that order; junction bases with no gene match: 2. This CDR3 is 14 amino acids long. Per the germline V gene, CDR1 is SEHNR and CDR2 is FQNEAQ (reference sequence). CDR3 bases: TGTGCCAGCAGCATGGGACAGGCTAATGAAAAACTGTTTTTT. This encodes CASSMGQANEKLFF. Complete variable domain (other parts from reference TRBV7-9 and TRBJ1-4): DTGVSQNPRHKITKRGQNVTFRCDPISEHNRLYWYRQTLGQGPEFLTYFQNEAQLEKSRLLSDRFSAERPKGSFSTLEIQRTEQGDSAMYLCASSMGQANEKLFFGSGTQLSVL.

About this clone itself: The sample has other DNA sequences that encode this CDR3 too. The chain is built from TRBV6-6 and TRBJ1-3, with a tentative D call TRBD1 (6 bases). Germline assignment: CDR1 MNHNY and CDR2 SVGAGI (reference sequence). With 6 bases removed from V and 1 base from J, the gap between germline ends came to 7 bases. This CDR3 contains 13 residues. In DNA, the CDR3 is TGTGCCAGCAGACAGGGTTCTGGAAACACCATATATTTT. Protein: CASRQGSGNTIYF.

The chain employs TRBV28 and TRBJ1-2; 7 bases match TRBD1. The V gene end was trimmed by 6 bases and the J gene end by 5 bases; junction bases not matched to a gene: 9. The CDR3 covers 14 residues. Per the germline V gene, CDR1 is MDHEN and CDR2 is SYDVKM. The CDR3: CASSSIQGEYGYTF. The CDR3 coding sequence is TGTGCCAGCAGCTCCATCCAGGGGGAATATGGCTACACCTTC.

This chain joins TRBV14 and TRBJ2-5; 8 bases are a match to TRBD1. CDR3 length: 15 amino acids. Per germline, CDR1 SGHDN and CDR2 FVKESK. The ends lost 4 bases at V and 0 bases at J; junction bases unmatched: 4. The CDR3 is CASSRGRGHQETQYF. In DNA, the CDR3 is TGTGCCAGCAGCCGGGGCAGGGGGCACCAAGAGACCCAGTACTTC.

The chain couples TRBV11-2 to TRBJ2-6; the D is unclear. Germline assignment: CDR1 SGHAT and CDR2 FQNNGV. This CDR3 is built from 14 residues. V shed 6 bases and J shed 4 bases, with 10 bases lying between them. CDR3 coding DNA: TGTGCCAGCAGTTCAGGTTCCGGGGCCAACGTCCTGACTTTC. This gives the protein CASSSGSGANVLTF.

The chain combines TRBV5-6 with TRBJ2-7; D ambiguous. V lost 4 bases, J lost 3 bases, and 11 bases lay in between. This CDR3 comprises 13 residues. CDR1 and CDR2 from the germline V gene are SGHDT and YYEEEE. This chain's CDR3 is CASSPQRVYEQYF. The CDR3, as DNA: TGTGCCAGCAGCCCCCAACGGGTCTACGAGCAGTACTTC. The variable domain in full, completed from reference TRBV5-6 and TRBJ2-7, reads DAGVTQSPTHLIKTRGQQVTLRCSPKSGHDTVSWYQQALGQGPQFIFQYYEEEERQRGNFPDRFSGHQFPNYSSELNVNALLLGDSALYLCASSPQRVYEQYFGPGTRLTVT.

This rearrangement joins TRBV28 to TRBJ2-1; 8 nucleotides align to TRBD2. Germline values: CDR1 MDHEN, CDR2 SYDVKM. J gave up 4 bases and V 4 bases, and 6 bases lay outside the gene matches. There are 15 residues in the CDR3. The CDR3 DNA reads as TGTGCCAGCAGTTCAGCGGGAGCCCTTTACAATGAGCAGTTCTTC. Translating gives CASSSAGALYNEQFF.

The chain employs TRBV9 and TRBJ1-2, with 8 bases lining up with TRBD1. The CDR3 sequence is 14 residues long. The germline gives CDR1 SGDLS, CDR2 YYNGEE. With V trimmed by 4 bases and J by 6 bases, 8 bases remained unmatched. The CDR3 DNA reads TGTGCCAGCAGCAAGGCAGGGGGCGCAGATGGCTACACCTTC. It codes for CASSKAGGADGYTF.

The rearrangement links TRBV7-9 to TRBJ1-4, with D uncertain. The CDR3 runs 13 residues. Germline lookup yields CDR1 SEHNR and CDR2 FQNEAQ (reference sequence). With 3 bases removed from V and 4 bases from J, the gap between germline ends came to 6 bases. The CDR3 DNA is TGTGCCAGCAGCTTCTCCGGTAATGAAAAACTGTTTTTT. It yields the protein CASSFSGNEKLFF.

The V call is TRBV5-8, the J call TRBJ2-5, with TRBD2 matching over 9 bases. V lost 4 bases and J lost 7; bases outside the gene matches: 5. Germline lookup yields CDR1 SGHTS and CDR2 YDEGEE. This CDR3 is 13 amino acids long. CDR3 coding DNA: TGTGCCAGCAGCAGTCGGGGACTAGCGACCCAGTACTTC. This encodes CASSSRGLATQYF.